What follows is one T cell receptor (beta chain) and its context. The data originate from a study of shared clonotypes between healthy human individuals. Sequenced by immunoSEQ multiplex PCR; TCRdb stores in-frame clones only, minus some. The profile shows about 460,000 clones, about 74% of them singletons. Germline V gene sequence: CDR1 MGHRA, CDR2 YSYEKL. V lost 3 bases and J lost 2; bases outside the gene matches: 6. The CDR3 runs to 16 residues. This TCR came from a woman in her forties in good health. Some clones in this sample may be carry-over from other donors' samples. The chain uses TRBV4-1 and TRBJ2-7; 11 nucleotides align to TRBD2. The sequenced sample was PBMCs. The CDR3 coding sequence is TGCGCCAGCAGCCATCATCAGACTAGCGGGACCTACGAGCAGTACTTC. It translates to CASSHHQTSGTYEQYF.